These T cell receptor beta chains were read from a single sample in a study of monozygotic twins with inflammatory bowel disease. Using the 5' RACE reads, TCRdb records one entry per CDR3 protein without DNA. The table lists 110,000 to 150,000 distinct CDR3 sequences. What was sequenced was blood. These receptors all stem from a human donor with ulcerative colitis or Crohn's disease, or a healthy co-twin of an affected twin (not recorded which). The CDR3 runs from the conserved cysteine through the conserved F or W.

v_gene: TRBV28; j_gene: TRBJ1-4; CDR3aa: CASGLGGTREKLFF
v_gene: TRBV7-2; j_gene: TRBJ1-5; CDR3aa: CASSTRTGDGQPQHF
v_gene: TRBV7-6; j_gene: TRBJ2-3; CDR3aa: CASSLAERPTDTQYF
v_gene: TRBV5-1; j_gene: TRBJ2-5; CDR3aa: CASSVTSGVQETQYF
v_gene: TRBV9; j_gene: TRBJ1-5; CDR3aa: CASSSRGLSNQPQHF
v_gene: TRBV12-3/TRBV12-4; j_gene: TRBJ2-2; CDR3aa: CASSFWAGTANTGELFF
v_gene: TRBV14; j_gene: TRBJ2-1; CDR3aa: CASSRRLGPRRFF
v_gene: TRBV2; j_gene: TRBJ2-1; CDR3aa: CASKGNYNEQFF
v_gene: TRBV5-1; j_gene: TRBJ2-5; CDR3aa: CASSLDPRGETQYF
v_gene: TRBV27; j_gene: TRBJ1-1; CDR3aa: CASSFRRQGWFTEAFF
v_gene: TRBV2; j_gene: TRBJ2-6; CDR3aa: CASSETRSPSGANVLTF
v_gene: TRBV28; j_gene: TRBJ2-5; CDR3aa: CASSLGSGQGQETQYF
v_gene: TRBV19; j_gene: TRBJ2-7; CDR3aa: CASSRTTTYEQYF
v_gene: TRBV29-1; j_gene: TRBJ2-4; CDR3aa: CSVGAQGARGIQYF
v_gene: TRBV18; j_gene: TRBJ1-4; CDR3aa: CASSLIRDKDEKLFF
v_gene: TRBV10-3; j_gene: TRBJ1-1; CDR3aa: CAISESETGGEPEAFF
v_gene: TRBV19; j_gene: TRBJ2-7; CDR3aa: CASRTTGGSLEQYF
v_gene: TRBV12-3/TRBV12-4; j_gene: TRBJ2-7; CDR3aa: CASTLQGTTVAGEQYF
v_gene: TRBV5-4; j_gene: TRBJ1-1; CDR3aa: CASSFSGGTEAFF
v_gene: TRBV20-1; j_gene: TRBJ2-5; CDR3aa: CSVGIYGETQYF
v_gene: TRBV2; j_gene: TRBJ1-1; CDR3aa: CASTPTENTEAFF
v_gene: TRBV7-2; j_gene: TRBJ1-1; CDR3aa: CASSLPPRRPNTEAFF
v_gene: TRBV27; j_gene: TRBJ2-7; CDR3aa: CASSPTVSSYEQYF
v_gene: TRBV12-3/TRBV12-4; j_gene: TRBJ2-7; CDR3aa: CASSPVPYEQYF
v_gene: TRBV10-3; j_gene: TRBJ1-1; CDR3aa: CAIREAGNTEAFF
v_gene: TRBV7-9; j_gene: TRBJ2-1; CDR3aa: CASSLAGQLNEQFF